This T cell receptor beta chain stems from a study of shared clonotypes between healthy human individuals. For the study at large: The donor pool was made up of a couple of women and three men aged 18 to 49.

Regarding the study as a whole: Genetic and exposure-history diversity was limited by the small donor number. Clonotype sharing across donors was expected to vary with sequencing depth. Only blood was sampled; tissue repertoires likely differ.

Trimming cost V 4 bases and J 0 bases, with 13 bases left between them. The CDR3 consists of 15 residues. Germline values: CDR1 SQVTM, CDR2 ANQGSEA. Naive CD8 populations comprised CD45RO-negative cells positively selected for CCR7, excluding terminally differentiated effector memory CD45RA+ cells. Sequencing used immunoSEQ multiplex PCR; TCRdb keeps in-frame clones, though not all of them. The table includes 800,000 or so clones, around 96% detected once. This clone was detected a few times. Its antigen is currently unknown. The sample was naive CD8+ T cells sorted from blood. The J gene is TRBJ2-1, the V gene TRBV29-1; D is possibly TRBD2 (5 bases). This receptor was identified in a man under 40 in good health. CDR3 in DNA: TGCAGCGTTGGGGAGTCCTTGCGCTCCTACAATGAGCAGTTCTTC. The encoded protein is CSVGESLRSYNEQFF.